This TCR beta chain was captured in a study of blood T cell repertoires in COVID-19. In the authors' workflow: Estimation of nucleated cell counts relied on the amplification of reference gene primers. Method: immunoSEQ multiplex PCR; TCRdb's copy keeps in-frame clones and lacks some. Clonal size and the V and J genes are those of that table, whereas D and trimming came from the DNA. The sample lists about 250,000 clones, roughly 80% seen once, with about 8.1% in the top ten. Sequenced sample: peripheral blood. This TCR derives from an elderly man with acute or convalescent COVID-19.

This chain's CDR3 is CASSFRSYSNQPQHF. CDR3 nucleotide sequence: TGTGCCAGCAGCTTTCGTTCTTATAGCAATCAGCCCCAGCATTTT. The chain has TRBV5-6 and TRBJ1-5; D unresolved. The CDR3 spans 15 residues. Germline CDR1 reads SGHDT; CDR2 reads YYEEEE. Trimming took 2 bases from V and 0 from J, leaving 9 bases between them.